The 20 T cell receptor beta chains below all came from one sample that was sequenced in a study of T cells in women clearing cervical HPV infection. The method was immunoSEQ multiplex PCR; TCRdb's version includes in-frame clones alone and lacks a portion of them. The sample shows about 20,000 clones, and around 3.3% sits with its ten largest clones. Material: blood buffy coat. The receptors here all came from a woman aged 18 to 75 with a cervical HPV16 infection that either progressed to CIN3+ or cleared (not recorded which).

About this clone itself: The read is 3 residues too short to cover the CDR3 end, so that end is filled in from the germline J gene. The rearrangement uses TRBV20-1 and TRBJ2-1; TRBD2 matches at 12 bases. The CDR3 contains 18 residues. The J segment lost 1 base and the V segment lost 3 bases, leaving 10 bases of the junction unmatched. Germline CDR1 reads DFQATT; CDR2 reads SNEGSKA (reference sequence). Incomplete CDR3 DNA: TGCAGTGCTAGGACTAGCGGGAGTTCCTTTGGGTCCTACAATGAG. Protein: CSARTSGSSFGSYNE. The entire CDR3 sequence reads CSARTSGSSFGSYNEQFF.

About this clone itself: Coverage ceases 3 residues before the CDR3 finishes, and the germline J gene fills in the end. The chain uses TRBV5-1 and TRBJ2-1; 13 bases are a match to TRBD2. The J segment lost 9 bases and the V segment lost 4 bases, leaving 4 bases of the junction unmatched. Germline CDR1 is SGHRS and CDR2 is YFSETQ. The CDR3 sequence is 14 residues long. CDR3 bases read: TGCGCCAGCAGCGGACTAGCGGGAGAGGGTGAG. It specifies CASSGLAGEGE. The full CDR3 is CASSGLAGEGEQFF.

This clone counts as medium-sized by frequency. The observed sequence ends 3 residues before the CDR3 terminus, with the missing tail filled in from the germline J gene. The genes are TRBV29-1 and TRBJ1-1, with D hard to call. This CDR3 has 13 amino acids. Germline V CDR1 and CDR2: SQVTM, ANQGSEA. The CDR3 reads CSVGGPRGGEAFF. CDR3 DNA (partial): TGCAGCGTTGGTGGGCCCCGAGGTGGGGAA.

Regarding this clone: The observed sequence ends 3 residues before the CDR3 terminus, with the missing tail filled in from the germline J gene. The chain couples TRBV20-1 to TRBJ2-5, with D tentatively TRBD2 (5 bases). The V and J ends lost 5 bases and 4 bases respectively, with 14 bases between them. The CDR3 runs 13 residues. Germline V gene lookup returns CDR1 DFQATT and CDR2 SNEGSKA (reference sequence). The CDR3 loop is CSAPQSRGETQYF. Incomplete CDR3 DNA: TGCAGTGCTCCACAATCCCGGGGAGAGACC.

About this clone: The DNA ends 3 residues before the CDR3 does, and the rest of the CDR3 is filled in from the germline J gene. The V gene is TRBV20-1, the J gene TRBJ2-7; 12 bases map to TRBD2. The CDR3 has 14 residues. Looked up from germline, CDR1 is DFQATT and CDR2 is SNEGSKA (reference sequence). Trimming at V came to 6 bases and at J to 6 bases, leaving 9 bases not matched to a gene. The sequenced CDR3 bases are TGCAGTGCCTTCCGACTAGCGGGAGTAGGCGAG. Translating it yields CSAFRLAGVGE. The entire CDR3 protein reads CSAFRLAGVGEQYF.

A note on this clone: The read is 3 residues too short to cover the CDR3 end, so that end is filled in from the germline J gene. The chain joins TRBV19 to TRBJ2-1; TRBD1 might be the D (7 bases). This CDR3 has 14 amino acids. The V end was cut by 7 bases, the J end by 5 bases, with 15 bases between. The germline V gene has CDR1 LNHDA and CDR2 SQIVND (reference sequence). The CDR3 DNA, read in part, is TGTGCCAGTAACAACCGCGGGACAGACAATGAG. Translated, it gives CASNNRGTDNE. The CDR3 in full is CASNNRGTDNEQFF.

About this clone itself: The CDR3 extends 3 residues past the end of the read, so its final part is completed from the germline J gene. The chain links TRBV27 to TRBJ2-3; tentatively, D is TRBD1 (5 bases). CDR1 is MNHEY, CDR2 SMNVEV, per germline (reference sequence). CDR3 size: 14 residues. The V end lost 4 bases, the J end lost 2 bases, and 10 bases lay between the germline ends. CDR3 sequence: CASSWQGYTDTQYF. The sequenced part of the CDR3 DNA is TGTGCCAGCAGTTGGCAGGGATACACAGATACG.

As to this clone: The read falls 3 residues short of the CDR3 end, and the missing part is taken from the germline J gene. This rearrangement joins TRBV6-7 to TRBJ1-5; 7 bases map to TRBD1. TRBV6-7 has ORF status, its function being uncertain. The V segment lost 7 bases and the J segment 4 bases; nucleotides outside the gene matches: 4. The CDR3 runs 13 residues. The CDR3 DNA, read in part, is TGTGCCAGCAATCTACAGGGGAATCAGCCC. Its translation: CASNLQGNQP. The full CDR3 protein is CASNLQGNQPQHF.

For this clone: The read comes to an end 3 residues before the CDR3 does, leaving the germline J gene to fill in the end. The gene calls are TRBV6-2 or TRBV6-3 and TRBJ1-5, with TRBD1 matching over 8 bases. This CDR3 is built from 17 residues. The germline CDR1 and CDR2 sequences are MNHEY and SVGEGT. The ends lost 6 bases at V and 2 bases at J; junction bases unmatched: 12. The CDR3 is CASRTGVERVGNQPQHF. CDR3 bases read: TGTGCCAGCAGGACAGGGGTAGAGCGAGTGGGCAATCAGCCC.

For this clone: The sequenced fragment ends 3 residues before the CDR3 boundary, so the rest is inferred from the germline J gene. V usage is TRBV5-6 and J usage is TRBJ1-4; TRBD1 matches at 8 bases. V lost 4 bases to trimming and J lost 4 bases; unmatched junction nucleotides: 6. The germline CDR1 and CDR2 sequences are SGHDT and YYEEEE. The CDR3 is 15 amino acids. CDR3 bases read: TGTGCCAGCAGCCTAACAGGGGGTGATAATGAAAAA. It codes for CASSLTGGDNEK. The CDR3 in its entirety is CASSLTGGDNEKLFF.

Worth noting for this clone: The CDR3 extends 3 residues past the end of the read, so its final part is completed from the germline J gene. The chain uses TRBV4-1 and TRBJ2-5; 7 bases align to TRBD1. The CDR3 is 13 residues long. Germline-derived CDR1 and CDR2 are MGHRA and YSYEKL. The V segment lost 5 bases and the J segment 4 bases; nucleotides outside the gene matches: 4. The CDR3 is CASSLQGRETQYF. The sequenced CDR3 bases are TGCGCCAGCAGCTTACAGGGGAGAGAGACC.

Turning to this clone: The read terminates 3 residues ahead of where the CDR3 ends, so the germline J gene completes it. This chain connects TRBV30 to TRBJ1-5; TRBD1 matches 11 bases. This CDR3 is built from 14 residues. With V trimmed by 1 base and J by 5 bases, 1 base remained unmatched. From germline, CDR1 is GTSNPN and CDR2 SVGIG (reference sequence). The CDR3 DNA, read in part, is TGTGCCTGGAGTGGGGGACAGGGGGATCAGCCC. Translating gives CAWSGGQGDQP. The full CDR3 sequence reads CAWSGGQGDQPQHF.

Points on this clone: The CDR3 is cut off 3 residues early in the read; its end comes from the germline J gene. The rearrangement links TRBV30 to TRBJ2-7, with TRBD2 as a possible D gene (6 bases). V was cut by 0 bases and J by 3 bases, with 15 bases left in between. The germline V gene has CDR1 GTSNPN and CDR2 SVGIG (reference sequence). CDR3 length: 15 amino acids. CDR3 loop: CAWSVPHRGYYEQYF. The DNA read from the CDR3 is TGTGCCTGGAGTGTCCCGCATCGGGGGTACTACGAG. Filled out from reference TRBV30 and TRBJ2-7, the complete variable domain reads SQTIHQWPATLVQPVGSPLSLECTVEGTSNPNLYWYRQAAGRGLQLLFYSVGIGQISSEVPQNLSASRPQDRQFILSSKKLLLSDSGFYLCAWSVPHRGYYEQYFGPGTRLTVT.

Comment on this clone: The read comes to an end 3 residues before the CDR3 does, leaving the germline J gene to fill in the end. The genes are TRBV7-3 and TRBJ1-2; D perhaps matches TRBD1 (5 bases). Germline V CDR1 and CDR2: SGHTA, FQGTGA. V shed 2 bases and J shed 6 bases, with 7 bases lying between them. CDR3 size: 12 residues. The CDR3 is CASSLGRDGYTF. CDR3 bases read: TGTGCCAGCAGCTTAGGCAGGGATGGC.

Worth noting for this clone: The sequenced fragment ends 3 residues before the CDR3 boundary, so the rest is inferred from the germline J gene. This chain joins TRBV5-1 and TRBJ2-7; no clear D gene. CDR3 size: 15 residues. V lost 0 bases, J lost 0 bases, and 10 bases lay in between. CDR1 is SGHRS, CDR2 YFSETQ, per germline. The CDR3 DNA, read in part, is TGCGCCAGCAGCTTGGCATCCGGTAGCTCCTACGAG. Protein sequence: CASSLASGSSYE. The entire CDR3 reads CASSLASGSSYEQYF.

As regards this clone: Read data end 3 residues before the CDR3 end; the end is taken from the germline J gene. The genes are TRBV19 and TRBJ2-2; TRBD2 aligns across 7 bases. The CDR3 has 15 residues. J gave up 3 bases and V 6 bases, and 7 bases lay outside the gene matches. Per the germline V gene, CDR1 is LNHDA and CDR2 is SQIVND (reference sequence). The CDR3 protein is CASSSSGTYTGELFF. The DNA read from the CDR3 is TGTGCCAGTAGCTCCAGCGGGACCTACACCGGGGAG.

To note about this clone: Coverage ceases 3 residues before the CDR3 finishes, and the germline J gene fills in the end. Within the sample, other DNA sequences also encode this same CDR3. The J gene is TRBJ2-3, the V gene TRBV7-2; 10 bases match TRBD2. This CDR3 contains 15 residues. Germline loops: CDR1 SGHTA, CDR2 FQGNSA. After removal of 0 bases from V and 3 bases from J, the junction contained 0 bases not matched to a gene. CDR3 bases read: TGTGCCAGCAGCTTAGCACTAGCGGGGACAGATACG. Residues: CASSLALAGTDT. The CDR3 reads in full as CASSLALAGTDTQYF.

As concerns this clone: Read sequence stops 3 residues before the CDR3 end, and the germline J gene provides the missing end. V is TRBV5-6 and J is TRBJ1-2; no definite D call. Germline assignment: CDR1 SGHDT and CDR2 YYEEEE. V was trimmed by 1 base and J by 5 bases, leaving 15 bases between them. The CDR3 sequence is 15 residues long. The CDR3 DNA, read in part, is TGTGCCAGCAGCTTGTTTAGCGGCGCAGGATATGGC. This translates into CASSLFSGAGYG. The entire CDR3 sequence reads CASSLFSGAGYGYTF.

A remark on this clone: The CDR3 end lies 3 residues beyond the end of the read and is filled in from the germline J gene. V usage is TRBV15 and J usage is TRBJ2-7; possibly TRBD1 or TRBD2 for D (5 bases each). The V end lost 5 bases, the J end lost 4 bases, and 12 bases lay between the germline ends. The CDR3 totals 13 residues. In germline, CDR1 is LNHNV, CDR2 YYDKDF (reference sequence). The chain's CDR3 is CATSEGLTYEQYF. The sequenced CDR3 bases are TGTGCCACCAGCGAGGGGTTAACGTACGAG.

CDR3 loop: CSAGTSGRGGGEQFF. The CDR3 bases that were read are TGCAGTGCTGGGACTAGCGGGAGAGGGGGGGGTGAG. The chain links TRBV20-1 to TRBJ2-1, with 14 nucleotides matching TRBD2. From the germline J gene comes the end of the CDR3, since the read stops 3 residues before it. From germline, CDR1 is DFQATT and CDR2 SNEGSKA (reference sequence). This CDR3 spans 15 amino acids. Trimming at V came to 5 bases and at J to 9 bases, leaving 9 bases not matched to a gene.